The entry below gives a single T cell receptor (beta chain) sequence along with its context. What it binds is unknown. The data are from a study of glioma-infiltrating T cells. The germline V and J ends were trimmed by 2 bases and 8 bases, with 7 bases remaining between them. CDR3 length: 11 residues. In germline, CDR1 is GTSNPN, CDR2 SVGIG (reference sequence). Study observations and caveats: CDR3 overlap between tissue and blood was very small. Tissue-blood divergence was below expectation in non-neoplastic patients, above in gliomas.

The iRepertoire nested amplicon-rescue multiplex PCR amplified TCR alpha and beta CDR3s from RNA. Input was roughly 95-400 ng of tissue mRNA or PBMC total RNA. TCRdb re-called the multiplex PCR reads through MiXCR, storing one row per CDR3 protein. The top ten hold around 4.9% of the sample, which has roughly 200,000 distinct CDR3 sequences, around 40% seen once. This receptor was taken from a human donor with low-grade glioma or glioblastoma, undergoing nonglioma brain surgery, or in good health (not recorded which). Sequencing was performed on glioma tissue, nonneoplastic brain tissue, or PBMCs (not recorded which). The V call is TRBV30, the J call TRBJ2-4; D gene ambiguous. CDR3 loop: CAWSTSDIQYF. CDR3 bases: TGTGCCTGGAGTACATCTGACATTCAGTACTTC.